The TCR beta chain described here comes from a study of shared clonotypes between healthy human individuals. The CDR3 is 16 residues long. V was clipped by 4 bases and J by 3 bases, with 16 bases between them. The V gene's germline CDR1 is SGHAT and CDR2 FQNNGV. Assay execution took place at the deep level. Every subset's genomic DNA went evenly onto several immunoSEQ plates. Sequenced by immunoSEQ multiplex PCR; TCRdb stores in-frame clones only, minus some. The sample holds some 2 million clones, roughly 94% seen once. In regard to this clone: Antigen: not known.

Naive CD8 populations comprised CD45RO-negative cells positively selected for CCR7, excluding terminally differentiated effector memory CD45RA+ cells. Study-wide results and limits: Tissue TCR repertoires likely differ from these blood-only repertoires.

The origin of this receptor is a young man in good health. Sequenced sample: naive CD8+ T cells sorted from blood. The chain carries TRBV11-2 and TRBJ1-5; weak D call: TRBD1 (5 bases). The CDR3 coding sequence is TGTGCCAGCAGCTCCGTAGCGGGGGGTATCAATCAGCCCCAGCATTTT. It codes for CASSSVAGGINQPQHF.